These 24 T cell receptor beta chains share one sample of origin, sequenced in a study of regulatory T cells in long-lasting Graves disease. With iRepertoire HTBI primers and Arm-PCR of CDR3 regions, TCR beta libraries were built. A single record per CDR3 protein comes from TCRdb applying MiXCR to the multiplex PCR reads. The sample comprises 450,000 or so distinct CDR3 sequences, 22% of which are singletons, and around 13% rests with the top ten. The time point here: persistent/refractory GD, antithyroid drugs over 5 years with positive TRAb. The TCR library used RNA extracted from PBMCs. The sample consisted of peripheral blood mononuclear cells (PBMCs), taken when the disease was refractory, from a patient treated with antithyroid drugs. These receptors came from a female donor with Graves disease.

The rearrangement joins TRBV15 to TRBJ1-5; no definite D call. CDR3 size: 15 residues. Germline loops: CDR1 LNHNV, CDR2 YYDKDF (reference sequence). Deletions cut 5 bases from V and 4 bases from J, with 15 bases between. CDR3 residues: CATSLALGSNQPQHF. The CDR3, as DNA: TGTGCCACCAGCCTAGCCTTGGGCTCGAATCAGCCCCAGCATTTT.

This clonotype was detected ten times or more. The genes are TRBV12-3 or TRBV12-4 and TRBJ2-7; 14 positions agree with TRBD2. The CDR3 is made up of 14 amino acids. J was trimmed by 5 bases and V by 7 bases; bases with no gene match: 4. DNA of the CDR3: TGTGCCAGCACTTTGACTAGCGGGAGGGACGAGCAGTACTTC. The encoded protein is CASTLTSGRDEQYF.

This rearrangement joins TRBV19 to TRBJ2-3; D remains ambiguous. Germline values: CDR1 LNHDA, CDR2 SQIVND (reference sequence). This CDR3 is built from 13 residues. The V end lost 9 bases, the J end lost 0 bases, and 10 bases lay between the germline ends. The CDR3 loop reads CASQTYSTDTQYF. CDR3 nucleotides: TGTGCCAGCCAGACTTACAGCACAGATACGCAGTATTTT.

At least ten counts were recorded for this clonotype. The V call is TRBV28, the J call TRBJ1-2; D not certain. With 2 bases removed from V and 0 bases from J, the gap between germline ends came to 10 bases. The CDR3 runs 15 residues. Germline V gene lookup returns CDR1 MDHEN and CDR2 SYDVKM. The CDR3 protein is CASSLVGSANYGYTF. The CDR3 DNA reads as TGTGCCAGCAGTTTAGTTGGCAGTGCTAACTATGGCTACACCTTC.

This rearrangement joins TRBV18 to TRBJ2-5; D may be TRBD1 (6 bases). Trimming removed 8 bases at V and 2 bases at J, with 18 bases between. The CDR3 extends over 15 amino acids. Germline V gene sequence: CDR1 KGHSH, CDR2 LQKENI. The CDR3 DNA follows: TGTGCCAGCCCCACCTCGCCTGGACAGCAAGAGACCCAGTACTTC. It specifies CASPTSPGQQETQYF.

The count of this clonotype is one. The chain joins TRBV4-3 to TRBJ1-2; no clear D. CDR3 size: 15 residues. With 0 bases removed from V and 4 bases from J, the gap between germline ends came to 12 bases. In germline, CDR1 is LGHNA, CDR2 YSLEER. Written as DNA, the CDR3 is TGCGCCAGCAGCCAAGATGAGGCCAGCACCTATGGCTACACCTTC. Protein: CASSQDEASTYGYTF.

This chain joins TRBV28 and TRBJ2-5, with 10 bases fitting TRBD2. The V gene's germline CDR1 is MDHEN and CDR2 SYDVKM. The CDR3 totals 15 residues. The J segment lost 5 bases and the V segment lost 7 bases, leaving 10 bases of the junction unmatched. CDR3 loop: CASNPSGSGAETQYF. The CDR3, as DNA: TGTGCCAGCAATCCTAGCGGGAGCGGTGCGGAGACCCAGTACTTC.

The rearrangement joins TRBV20-1 to TRBJ2-3; no reliable D call. Germline V gene sequence: CDR1 DFQATT, CDR2 SNEGSKA (reference sequence). V shed 3 bases and J shed 0 bases, with 10 bases lying between them. CDR3 length: 14 amino acids. The CDR3 loop reads CSARLSSSTDTQYF. The CDR3 nucleotides are TGCAGTGCTAGGCTTTCATCTAGCACAGATACGCAGTATTTT.

This clonotype was seen ten or more times. CDR3 DNA sequence: TGTGCCAGCAGAGTCGGGGAATCACCCCTCCACTTT. Translating it yields CASRVGESPLHF. The V call is TRBV2, the J call TRBJ1-6, with D hard to call. Germline CDR1 SNHLY, CDR2 FYNNEI. V shed 6 bases and J shed 10 bases, with 10 bases lying between them. The CDR3 contains 12 residues.

The genes are TRBV11-1 and TRBJ2-5; 11 bases fit TRBD1. Germline V gene data show CDR1 as SGHAT and CDR2 as FQDESV (reference sequence). The CDR3 contains 16 residues. The trim removed 6 bases at V and 6 bases at J, leaving 12 bases unmatched. The CDR3 protein is CASSLGTGGGQKTQYF. Written as DNA, the CDR3 is TGTGCCAGCAGTCTTGGGACAGGGGGTGGTCAAAAGACCCAGTACTTC.

The gene calls are TRBV5-4 and TRBJ1-2; weak D call: TRBD1 (5 bases). Trimming took 5 bases from V and 8 from J, leaving 16 bases between them. The CDR3 is 13 amino acids. Germline CDR1 is SGHNT and CDR2 is YYREEE (reference sequence). CDR3 loop: CASSPFRESGYTF. Here the CDR3 DNA reads TGTGCCAGCAGTCCATTCAGGGAATCGGGCTACACCTTC.

Here the CDR3 DNA reads TGTGCCAGCAGCTTAGGACAGCCTTATAATTCACCCCTCCACTTT. Translated, it gives CASSLGQPYNSPLHF. V and J are TRBV7-2 and TRBJ1-6; D possibly corresponds to TRBD1 (5 bases). The CDR3 contains 15 residues. Germline V gene sequence: CDR1 SGHTA, CDR2 FQGNSA. The germline V and J ends were trimmed by 1 base and 4 bases, with 8 bases remaining between them. Drawing the rest from reference TRBV7-2 and TRBJ1-6, the complete variable domain is GAGVSQSPSNKVTEKGKDVELRCDPISGHTALYWYRQSLGQGLEFLIYFQGNSAPDKSGLPSDRFSAERTGGSVSTLTIQRTQQEDSAVYLCASSLGQPYNSPLHFGNGTRLTVT.

This clonotype was counted ten times or more. The J gene is TRBJ2-5, the V gene TRBV2; TRBD1 matches 12 bases. In germline, CDR1 is SNHLY, CDR2 FYNNEI. With V trimmed by 5 bases and J by 5 bases, 3 bases remained unmatched. CDR3 length equals 14 residues. The DNA for the CDR3 is TGTGCCAGCAGTACCGGGACAGGGGGCGAGACCCAGTACTTC. It translates to CASSTGTGGETQYF.

The V call is TRBV11-3, the J call TRBJ2-7; D gene ambiguous. CDR3 size: 13 residues. Trimming removed 4 bases at V and 3 bases at J, with 10 bases between. CDR1 and CDR2 (germline): SGHNT, YENEEA. In nucleotides, the CDR3 is TGTGCCAGCAGCTCGATCTTATTCTACGAGCAGTACTTC. This codes for CASSSILFYEQYF.

This clonotype was recorded a few times. The chain carries TRBV2 and TRBJ2-1; the D gene is possibly TRBD1 (6 bases). This CDR3 contains 16 residues. Germline V lookup: CDR1 SNHLY, CDR2 FYNNEI. V dropped 2 bases and J dropped 0 bases, with 11 bases sitting between them. The CDR3, as DNA: TGTGCCAGCAGTGAATTAGGGGGTGACTCCTACAATGAGCAGTTCTTC. Its protein product is CASSELGGDSYNEQFF.

This clonotype appeared many times. V usage is TRBV20-1 and J usage is TRBJ1-6, with TRBD1 matching over 9 bases. Trimming cost V 5 bases and J 7 bases; bases outside gene matches: 3. The germline V gene encodes CDR1 DFQATT and CDR2 SNEGSKA (reference sequence). The CDR3 covers 13 residues. CDR3 bases: TGCAGTGCTGGGACAGGGTCAAATTCACCCCTCCACTTT. Encoded protein: CSAGTGSNSPLHF.

In its sample, this clonotype was seen many times. The V gene is TRBV3-1, the J gene TRBJ1-5; D is undetermined. The length of the CDR3 is 14 residues. The V gene lost 0 bases and the J gene lost 4 bases, with 7 bases spanning the gap. The germline V gene encodes CDR1 LGHDT and CDR2 YNNKEL (reference sequence). The CDR3 here is CASSQDLGNQPQHF. The CDR3 region has the DNA TGTGCCAGCAGCCAAGATTTGGGAAATCAGCCCCAGCATTTT.

This clonotype has a handful of counts. The chain links TRBV9 to TRBJ1-1, with 7 nucleotides matching TRBD1. Germline assignment: CDR1 SGDLS and CDR2 YYNGEE. The CDR3 length is 15 residues. The V and J ends lost 0 bases and 1 base, in that order; junction bases with no gene match: 3. The CDR3 nucleotides are TGTGCCAGCAGCGTAGACGACAGGGCGAACACTGAAGCTTTCTTT. Protein: CASSVDDRANTEAFF. The full variable domain, its missing parts supplied by reference TRBV9 and TRBJ1-1, is DSGVTQTPKHLITATGQRVTLRCSPRSGDLSVYWYQQSLDQGLQFLIQYYNGEERAKGNILERFSAQQFPDLHSELNLSSLELGDSALYFCASSVDDRANTEAFFGQGTRLTVV.

At least ten counts were recorded for this clonotype. This rearrangement joins TRBV6-1 to TRBJ2-5; D possibly corresponds to TRBD1 (5 bases). The CDR3 covers 12 residues. The germline V and J ends were trimmed by 6 bases and 4 bases, with 9 bases remaining between them. Germline V gene sequence: CDR1 MNHNS, CDR2 SASEGT. For the CDR3, the DNA is TGTGCCAGCAGACAGGTGGGAGAGACCCAGTACTTC. This encodes CASRQVGETQYF.

The chain is built from TRBV13 and TRBJ2-7; TRBD1 aligns across 8 bases. There are 14 residues in the CDR3. The V segment lost 5 bases and the J segment 6 bases; nucleotides outside the gene matches: 9. From germline, CDR1 is PRHDT and CDR2 FYEKMQ (reference sequence). This CDR3 reads CASSPLRGRFEQYF. CDR3 DNA sequence: TGTGCCAGCAGCCCCCTCAGGGGGCGCTTCGAGCAGTACTTC.

The chain has TRBV29-1 and TRBJ1-1; no definite D call. V lost 6 bases to trimming and J lost 4 bases, with 15 bases between them. The germline V gene encodes CDR1 SQVTM and CDR2 ANQGSEA. This CDR3 contains 13 residues. The CDR3 loop is CSVDGGKGTEAFF. The CDR3 bases are TGCAGCGTCGATGGCGGGAAAGGCACTGAAGCTTTCTTT.

The V gene is TRBV6-1, the J gene TRBJ2-7; weak D call: TRBD1 (6 bases). The ends were cut back, 6 bases at V and 4 bases at J, with 22 bases in the middle. Germline V lookup: CDR1 MNHNS, CDR2 SASEGT. This CDR3 is 16 amino acids long. CDR3 region: CASSHGPPGHFYEQYF. The CDR3 DNA reads TGTGCCAGCAGCCACGGGCCCCCGGGACACTTTTACGAGCAGTACTTC.

This clonotype was observed at least ten times. This chain connects TRBV6-5 to TRBJ2-7; 8 bases map to TRBD1. The CDR3 is made up of 17 amino acids. Trimming at V came to 0 bases and at J to 2 bases, leaving 9 bases not matched to a gene. Germline CDR1 MNHEY, CDR2 SVGAGI. The CDR3 DNA reads TGTGCCAGCAGTTACTCCCTCGTCAGGGGGCAAGCCTACGAGCAGTACTTC. Translated: CASSYSLVRGQAYEQYF.

In its sample, this clonotype was seen many times. The chain employs TRBV27 and TRBJ2-7; D is unresolved. V lost 2 bases to trimming and J lost 3 bases, with 8 bases between them. Germline loops: CDR1 MNHEY, CDR2 SMNVEV (reference sequence). The CDR3 extends over 13 amino acids. CDR3 in DNA: TGTGCCAGCAGTTTAATAGAGAACTACGAGCAGTACTTC. It yields the protein CASSLIENYEQYF.